These 17 T cell receptor beta chains originate from one sample sequenced in a study of blood T cell repertoires in COVID-19. Sequenced by immunoSEQ multiplex PCR; TCRdb stores in-frame clones only, minus some. Here the sample spans about 59,000 clones, roughly 80% being singletons. The sequenced sample was peripheral blood. The source of these receptors is a man at least 80 years old with acute or convalescent COVID-19.

The rearrangement links TRBV3-1 (or the pseudogene TRBV3-2) to TRBJ2-3, with 10 bases that match TRBD2. The trim removed 4 bases at V and 5 bases at J, leaving 6 bases unmatched. The germline V gene has CDR1 LGHDT and CDR2 YNNKEL (reference sequence). The CDR3 sequence is 15 residues long. In DNA form, the CDR3 reads TGTGCCAGCAGCCTCATAGCGGGGGGCCTAGATACGCAGTATTTT. It codes for CASSLIAGGLDTQYF.

The chain combines TRBV6-1 with TRBJ1-3, with a weak D call TRBD1 (6 bases). V was clipped by 3 bases and J by 4 bases, with 19 bases between them. Per the germline V gene, CDR1 is MNHNS and CDR2 is SASEGT. This CDR3 has 17 residues. CDR3 protein: CASSEEGGGAGGNTIYF. The CDR3 DNA is TGTGCCAGCAGTGAGGAAGGGGGGGGCGCAGGCGGAAACACCATATATTTT.

The rearrangement joins TRBV5-1 to TRBJ2-3; TRBD1 matches at 8 bases. The CDR3 consists of 15 residues. Trimming took 4 bases from V and 1 from J; bases not matched to a gene: 5. CDR1 is SGHRS and CDR2 is YFSETQ in the germline V gene. The CDR3 region has the DNA TGCGCCAGCAGCGTGGACAGGGAGCGCACAGATACGCAGTATTTT. Translation: CASSVDRERTDTQYF.

The chain links TRBV21-1 to TRBJ2-1; the DNA was not compared with TRBD2, the D call given in the table. TRBV21-1 counts as a pseudogene. This CDR3 region has 15 residues. The CDR3 loop is CASSKAGGPSDEQFF. The CDR3 bases are TGTGCCAGCAGCAAAGCGGGAGGGCCCTCGGATGAGCAGTTCTTC.

The rearrangement links TRBV5-1 to TRBJ1-4; D perhaps matches TRBD1 (5 bases). This CDR3 comprises 14 residues. The V end was cut by 2 bases, the J end by 3 bases, with 8 bases between. Looked up from germline, CDR1 is SGHRS and CDR2 is YFSETQ. In DNA form, the CDR3 reads TGCGCCAGCAGCTTTGGGGCCCCTAATGAAAAACTGTTTTTT. It is translated as CASSFGAPNEKLFF.

This clone was seen many times. V is TRBV3-1 (or the pseudogene TRBV3-2) and J is TRBJ2-7; D possibly corresponds to TRBD2 (6 bases). Germline V CDR1 and CDR2: LGHDT, YNNKEL (reference sequence). There are 13 residues in the CDR3. The V gene lost 6 bases and the J gene lost 0 bases, with 9 bases spanning the gap. The CDR3 nucleotides are TGTGCCAGCAGAGGAGGGAGCTCCTACGAGCAGTACTTC. Translated: CASRGGSSYEQYF.

The chain has TRBV11-3 and TRBJ2-7, with TRBD1 as a possible D gene (6 bases). In germline, CDR1 is SGHNT, CDR2 YENEEA. Trimming shortened V by 2 bases and J by 3 bases, and 23 bases separated the two germline ends. This CDR3 is built from 18 residues. CDR3 protein: CASSLSLAGPGAFYEQYF. CDR3 nucleotide sequence: TGTGCCAGCAGCTTAAGTTTAGCCGGGCCAGGGGCTTTCTACGAGCAGTACTTC.

Within the sample, this clone is medium-sized. The V gene is TRBV9, the J gene TRBJ2-3; TRBD1 matches at 7 bases. Germline V gene sequence: CDR1 SGDLS, CDR2 YYNGEE. V was clipped by 3 bases and J by 5 bases; unmatched bases: 6. This CDR3 contains 14 residues. The CDR3 loop is CASSDDREKDTQYF. The CDR3 nucleotides are TGTGCCAGCAGCGATGACAGGGAAAAAGATACGCAGTATTTT.

This clone appeared once. The chain joins TRBV30 to TRBJ1-2, with 7 bases that match TRBD1. V was clipped by 3 bases and J by 10 bases; unmatched bases: 14. The CDR3 has 14 amino acids. Germline CDR1 is GTSNPN and CDR2 is SVGIG (reference sequence). The CDR3 coding sequence is TGTGCCTGGAGGAACAGGGGCTCCGGATTTTTCTACACCTTC. This encodes CAWRNRGSGFFYTF.

This clone was counted between two and nine times. V gene TRBV6-2 or TRBV6-3 combines with J gene TRBJ2-7, with 13 bases identical to TRBD2. V lost 3 bases and J lost 4; bases outside the gene matches: 15. The germline V gene has CDR1 MNHEY and CDR2 SVGEGT. The CDR3 consists of 19 residues. This chain's CDR3 is CASSYSGLAGEITRYEQYF. DNA of the CDR3: TGTGCCAGCAGTTATTCCGGACTAGCGGGGGAGATCACAAGATACGAGCAGTACTTC.

The sample holds a few counts of this clone. The V call is TRBV4-1, the J call TRBJ2-7; 11 positions agree with TRBD2. V trimming: 4 bases; J trimming: 0 bases; junction bases outside the gene matches: 2. The CDR3 is 15 residues long. Germline CDR1 and CDR2: MGHRA and YSYEKL. CDR3 loop: CASSPLAGGSYEQYF. In nucleotides, the CDR3 is TGCGCCAGCAGCCCCCTAGCGGGGGGCTCCTACGAGCAGTACTTC.

The genes are TRBV3-1 (or the pseudogene TRBV3-2) and TRBJ2-2; no clear D. The CDR3 is 12 residues long. Germline V gene data show CDR1 as LGHDT and CDR2 as YNNKEL (reference sequence). Trimming shortened V by 1 base and J by 6 bases, and 3 bases separated the two germline ends. CDR3 protein: CASSQAAGELFF. CDR3 in DNA: TGTGCCAGCAGCCAAGCGGCCGGGGAGCTGTTTTTT.

The chain couples TRBV6-6 to TRBJ1-2; 10 nucleotides line up with TRBD1. Germline lookup yields CDR1 MNHNY and CDR2 SVGAGI (reference sequence). There are 14 residues in the CDR3. The V gene end was trimmed by 2 bases and the J gene end by 8 bases; junction bases not matched to a gene: 5. The CDR3 spells CASSYAGTGVGYTF. CDR3 DNA sequence: TGTGCCAGCAGTTACGCGGGGACAGGGGTCGGCTACACCTTC.

This chain connects TRBV5-1 to TRBJ2-3, with D unclear. Between the trimmed V and J ends, which lost 0 bases and 0 bases, there was a span of 8 bases. Germline CDR1 and CDR2: SGHRS and YFSETQ. This CDR3 is built from 15 residues. The DNA for the CDR3 is TGCGCCAGCAGCTTGGCAGCACAGAGCACAGATACGCAGTATTTT. Residues: CASSLAAQSTDTQYF.

V is TRBV3-1 (or the pseudogene TRBV3-2) and J is TRBJ2-1; 10 bases agree with TRBD2. V gave up 6 bases and J gave up 4 bases; unmatched junction bases: 6. This CDR3 spans 15 amino acids. CDR1 LGHDT and CDR2 YNNKEL come from the germline V gene (reference sequence). Here the CDR3 reads CASSSGTSAYNEQFF. Written as DNA, the CDR3 is TGTGCCAGCAGTTCCGGGACTAGCGCATACAATGAGCAGTTCTTC.

The chain couples TRBV24-1 to TRBJ2-2; D is possibly TRBD2 (5 bases). CDR3 length equals 19 residues. CDR1 is KGHDR and CDR2 is SFDVKD in the germline V gene. The V end lost 1 base, the J end lost 0 bases, and 17 bases lay between the germline ends. The CDR3 here is CATSDFPTQSGSNTGELFF. As DNA, the CDR3 is TGTGCCACCAGTGATTTCCCGACACAGAGCGGTTCGAACACCGGGGAGCTGTTTTTT.

The chain couples TRBV9 to TRBJ1-2; 8 bases align to TRBD1. Germline V gene data show CDR1 as SGDLS and CDR2 as YYNGEE. The V segment lost 6 bases and the J segment 5 bases; nucleotides outside the gene matches: 9. The CDR3 has 14 amino acids. CDR3 bases: TGTGCCAGCAACCGGGGACAGGCGGGTTATGGCTACACCTTC. Protein sequence: CASNRGQAGYGYTF.